The sequence of this T cell receptor (beta chain) was determined in a study of sequential checkpoint blockade in melanoma (dated by TCRdb to the late 2010s). In the study overall: Patients were assigned by 1:1 randomization to either first-line nivolumab followed by ipilimumab (arm A) or ipilimumab followed by nivolumab (arm B). TCRbeta immunosequencing was performed on DNA from 91 pretreatment melanoma tumor samples. Maintenance nivolumab came after each of the two trial sequences. For twenty-two patients, matched tumor biopsies were taken both before treatment and at week 13, after single-agent nivolumab (arm A) or ipilimumab (arm B). About 83% of the matched pre- and post-treatment tumor biopsy pairs came from the same lesion.

TCRbeta CDR3 regions were immunosequenced from genomic DNA with the immunoSEQ Assay. Prior to high-throughput sequencing, genomic DNA was amplified by bias-controlled multiplex PCR. The study's processing was this. To quantify the absolute abundance of each unique TCRbeta CDR3 region, the sequences were collapsed and filtered. Clonality, defined as 1 minus Pielou's evenness, was calculated using only productive rearrangements. To compute tumor T-cell fraction, TCRbeta template counts were normalized to usable DNA, with usable DNA estimated from several housekeeping genes. A previously published method was used to identify clones with significantly greater frequencies in on-treatment samples than in baseline samples. TCRdb's version of the immuneACCESS table is confined to in-frame rearrangements and falls short of the full clone set. An unresolved V gene accounts for under half of the shortfall where checked; the remainder is of unknown origin. From that table come the V and J calls and clone size; the DNA was used to work out D and trimming. In this sample the table shows 37,000 or so clones, over 30% of which occur a single time. Approximately 1.5% of the sample comes from the top ten.

The label giving this sample's treatment or condition can be read as: randomized to nivolumab then ipilimumab (arm A) or the reverse (arm B). None of the trial patients had been given prior DNA-damaging chemotherapy. The samples were obtained from melanoma patients enrolled in CheckMate 064, an open-label, randomized phase II trial testing sequential checkpoint blockade. Genomic DNA from formalin-fixed paraffin-embedded (FFPE) tissue samples was used for tumor TCR sequencing. This clone was seen a few times. This receptor's antigen is unknown. No clone much larger than this one lies a single base away; base qualities are absent. From the germline V gene, CDR1 is SGHNT and CDR2 is YENEEA. Inclusive of the bounding cysteine and phenylalanine, the CDR3 is 15 residues long. Only the CDR3 region is kept as DNA, spanning 45 bases read in frame from base 1. V is cut by 4 bases and J by 6 bases, and the space between the germline ends is 15 bases.

Findings and caveats that apply to the study as a whole: The model for predicting response that combines TCR metrics with mutation burden needs to be validated in larger, independent patient cohorts. Tumor T-cell fraction and clonality correlated with PD-L1 staining and CD8+ T-cell counts but not with mutational load. Clinical benefit was about 30 times more likely to be achieved by patients whose tumor T-cell fraction and clonality increased by week 13. In the nivolumab-first arm (arm A), an association was found between pretreatment tumor TIL clonality and response (P = .04). Within-arm analyses of tumor T-cell fraction were limited by small sample sizes and reduced statistical power.

Rearrangement joined TRBV11-3 to TRBJ2-2; the D gene is not confidently resolved. The sequenced sample was tumor tissue (inferred from file names), obtained from a patient given nivolumab and ipilimumab in sequence. The TCR originated in a human donor with melanoma. The CDR3 here reads CASSSGFPLSGELFF. The DNA sequence is TGTGCCAGCAGCTCCGGGTTTCCCTTATCCGGGGAGCTGTTTTTT.